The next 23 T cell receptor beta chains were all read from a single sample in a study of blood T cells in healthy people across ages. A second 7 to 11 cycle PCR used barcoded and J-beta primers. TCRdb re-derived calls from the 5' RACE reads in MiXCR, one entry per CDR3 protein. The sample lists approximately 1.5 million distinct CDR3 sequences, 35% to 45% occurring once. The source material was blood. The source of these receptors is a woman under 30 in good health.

CDR3 residues: CASSYRELPETQYF. The CDR3 DNA is TGTGCCAGCAGTTACAGAGAGCTTCCGGAGACCCAGTACTTC. The chain recombines TRBV6-6 with TRBJ2-5; D is unclear. The V gene lost 2 bases and the J gene lost 5 bases, with 12 bases spanning the gap. Germline V gene data show CDR1 as MNHNY and CDR2 as SVGAGI (reference sequence). This CDR3 has 14 amino acids.

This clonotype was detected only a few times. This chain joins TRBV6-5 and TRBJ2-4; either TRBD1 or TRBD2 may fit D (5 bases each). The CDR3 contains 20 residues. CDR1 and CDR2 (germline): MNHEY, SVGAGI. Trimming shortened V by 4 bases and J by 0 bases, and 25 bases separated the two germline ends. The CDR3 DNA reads TGTGCCAGCAGTTCTCTATCGGTCAGGGTGGGGGTTCTAGCCAAAAACATTCAGTACTTC. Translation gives CASSSLSVRVGVLAKNIQYF.

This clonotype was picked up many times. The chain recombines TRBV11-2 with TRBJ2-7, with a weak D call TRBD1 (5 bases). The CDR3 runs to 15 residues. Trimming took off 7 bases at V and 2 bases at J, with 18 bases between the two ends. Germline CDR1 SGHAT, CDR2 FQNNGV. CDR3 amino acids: CASNNIGDLTYEQYF. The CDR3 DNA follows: TGTGCCAGCAACAACATAGGGGATCTTACCTACGAGCAGTACTTC.

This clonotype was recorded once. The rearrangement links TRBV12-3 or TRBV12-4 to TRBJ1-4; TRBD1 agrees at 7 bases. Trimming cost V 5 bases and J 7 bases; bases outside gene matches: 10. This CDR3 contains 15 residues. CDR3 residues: CASSPQGGKSEKLFF. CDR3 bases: TGTGCCAGCAGTCCCCAGGGGGGTAAAAGTGAAAAACTGTTTTTT.

The CDR3 region is CSVESGSRTDTQYF. CDR3 in DNA: TGCAGCGTTGAAAGCGGGAGCAGGACAGATACGCAGTATTTT. This chain uses TRBV29-1 with TRBJ2-3; the match to TRBD2 covers 8 bases. With 2 bases clipped from V and 3 bases from J, the junction kept 4 bases outside the gene matches. The CDR3 contains 14 residues. The germline V gene has CDR1 SQVTM and CDR2 ANQGSEA.

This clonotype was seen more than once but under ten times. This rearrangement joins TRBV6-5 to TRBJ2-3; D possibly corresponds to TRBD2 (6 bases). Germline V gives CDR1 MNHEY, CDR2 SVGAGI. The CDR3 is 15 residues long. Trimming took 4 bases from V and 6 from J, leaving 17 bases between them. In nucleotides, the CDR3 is TGTGCCAGCAGTTCCGGGAACCACGGAGGGGATACGCAGTATTTT. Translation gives CASSSGNHGGDTQYF.

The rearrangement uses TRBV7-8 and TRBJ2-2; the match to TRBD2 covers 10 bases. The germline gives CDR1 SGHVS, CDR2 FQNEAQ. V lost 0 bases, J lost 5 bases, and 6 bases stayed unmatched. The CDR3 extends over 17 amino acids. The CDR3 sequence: CASSLARSGGATGELFF. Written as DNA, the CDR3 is TGTGCCAGCAGCTTAGCGCGGAGCGGGGGGGCTACCGGGGAGCTGTTTTTT.

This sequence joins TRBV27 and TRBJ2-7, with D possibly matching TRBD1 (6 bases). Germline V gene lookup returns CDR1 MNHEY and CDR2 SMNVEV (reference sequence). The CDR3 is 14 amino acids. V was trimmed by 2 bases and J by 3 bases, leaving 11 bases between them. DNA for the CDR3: TGTGCCAGCAGTTTACAGGACAGCCTCTACGAGCAGTACTTC. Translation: CASSLQDSLYEQYF.

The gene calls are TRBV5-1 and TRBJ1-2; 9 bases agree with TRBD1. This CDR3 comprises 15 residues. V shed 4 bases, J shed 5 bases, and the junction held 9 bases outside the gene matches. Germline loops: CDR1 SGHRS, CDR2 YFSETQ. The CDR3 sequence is CASSRDDRGWYGYTF. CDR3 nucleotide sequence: TGCGCCAGCAGCAGGGACGACAGGGGGTGGTATGGCTACACCTTC. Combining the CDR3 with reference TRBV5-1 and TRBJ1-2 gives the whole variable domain KAGVTQTPRYLIKTRGQQVTLSCSPISGHRSVSWYQQTPGQGLQFLFEYFSETQRNKGNFPGRFSGRQFSNSRSEMNVSTLELGDSALYLCASSRDDRGWYGYTFGSGTRLTVV.

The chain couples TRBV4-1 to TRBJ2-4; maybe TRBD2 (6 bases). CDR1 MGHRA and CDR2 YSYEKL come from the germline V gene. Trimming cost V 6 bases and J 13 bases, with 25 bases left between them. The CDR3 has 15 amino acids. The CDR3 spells CASSPAGLGVKEQYF. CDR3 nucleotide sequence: TGCGCCAGCAGTCCTGCGGGACTCGGCGTGAAAGAGCAGTACTTC.

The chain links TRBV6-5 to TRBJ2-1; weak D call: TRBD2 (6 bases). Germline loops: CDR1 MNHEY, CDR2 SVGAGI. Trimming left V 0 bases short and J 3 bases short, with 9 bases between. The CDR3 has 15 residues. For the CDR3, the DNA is TGTGCCAGCAGTTACTCCGGCGGGAACTACAATGAGCAGTTCTTC. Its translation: CASSYSGGNYNEQFF.

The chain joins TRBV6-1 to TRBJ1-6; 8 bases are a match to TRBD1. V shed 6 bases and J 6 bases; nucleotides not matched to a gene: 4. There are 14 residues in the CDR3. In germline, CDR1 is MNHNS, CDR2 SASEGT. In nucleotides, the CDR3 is TGTGCCAGCAGAAGGGACAGGACTAATTCACCCCTCCACTTT. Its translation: CASRRDRTNSPLHF.

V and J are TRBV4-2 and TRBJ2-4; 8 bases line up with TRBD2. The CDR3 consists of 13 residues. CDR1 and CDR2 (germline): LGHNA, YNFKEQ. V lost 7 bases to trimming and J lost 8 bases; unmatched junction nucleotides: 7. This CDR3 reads CASTAGGGDIQYF. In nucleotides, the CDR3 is TGTGCCAGCACGGCGGGGGGAGGGGACATTCAGTACTTC.

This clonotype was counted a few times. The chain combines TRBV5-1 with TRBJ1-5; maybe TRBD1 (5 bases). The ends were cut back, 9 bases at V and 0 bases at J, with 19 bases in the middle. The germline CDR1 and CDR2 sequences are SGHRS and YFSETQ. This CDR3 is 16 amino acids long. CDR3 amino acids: CAISEGSGHSNQPQHF. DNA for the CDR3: TGCGCCATTTCTGAAGGGTCAGGGCATAGCAATCAGCCCCAGCATTTT.

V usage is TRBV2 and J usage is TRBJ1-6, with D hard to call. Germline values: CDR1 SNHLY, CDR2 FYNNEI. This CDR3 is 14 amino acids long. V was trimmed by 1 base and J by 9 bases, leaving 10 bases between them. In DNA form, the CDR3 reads TGTGCCAGCAGTGAAGTGATAGCGATTTCACCCCTCCACTTT. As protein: CASSEVIAISPLHF.

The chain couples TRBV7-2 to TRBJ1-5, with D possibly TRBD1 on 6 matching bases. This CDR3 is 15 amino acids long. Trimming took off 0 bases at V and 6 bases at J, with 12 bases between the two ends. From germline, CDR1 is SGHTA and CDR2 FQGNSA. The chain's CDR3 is CASSLALGGSQPQHF. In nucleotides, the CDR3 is TGTGCCAGCAGCTTAGCTCTCGGGGGCAGTCAGCCCCAGCATTTT. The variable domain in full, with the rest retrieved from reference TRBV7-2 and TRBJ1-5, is GAGVSQSPSNKVTEKGKDVELRCDPISGHTALYWYRQSLGQGLEFLIYFQGNSAPDKSGLPSDRFSAERTGGSVSTLTIQRTQQEDSAVYLCASSLALGGSQPQHFGDGTRLSIL.

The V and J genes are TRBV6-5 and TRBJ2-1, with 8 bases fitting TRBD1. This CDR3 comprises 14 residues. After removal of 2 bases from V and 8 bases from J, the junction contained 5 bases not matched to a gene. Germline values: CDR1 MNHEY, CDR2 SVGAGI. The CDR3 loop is CASSYTGGMDEQFF. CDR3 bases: TGTGCCAGCAGTTACACAGGGGGGATGGATGAGCAGTTCTTC.

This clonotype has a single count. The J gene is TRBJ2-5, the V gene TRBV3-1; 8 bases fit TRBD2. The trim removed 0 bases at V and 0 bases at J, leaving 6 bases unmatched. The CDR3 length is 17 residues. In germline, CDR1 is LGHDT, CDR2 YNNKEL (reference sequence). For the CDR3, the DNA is TGTGCCAGCAGCCAAGAATGGCTAGCGGGCTACCAAGAGACCCAGTACTTC. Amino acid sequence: CASSQEWLAGYQETQYF.

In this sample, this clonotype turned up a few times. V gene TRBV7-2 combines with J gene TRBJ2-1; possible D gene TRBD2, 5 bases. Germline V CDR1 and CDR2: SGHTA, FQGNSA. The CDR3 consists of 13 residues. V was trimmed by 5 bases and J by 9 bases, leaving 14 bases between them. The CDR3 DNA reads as TGTGCCAGCAGCCTGATGGGAGCGATTGAGCAGTTCTTC. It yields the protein CASSLMGAIEQFF. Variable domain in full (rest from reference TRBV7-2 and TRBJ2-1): GAGVSQSPSNKVTEKGKDVELRCDPISGHTALYWYRQSLGQGLEFLIYFQGNSAPDKSGLPSDRFSAERTGGSVSTLTIQRTQQEDSAVYLCASSLMGAIEQFFGPGTRLTVL.

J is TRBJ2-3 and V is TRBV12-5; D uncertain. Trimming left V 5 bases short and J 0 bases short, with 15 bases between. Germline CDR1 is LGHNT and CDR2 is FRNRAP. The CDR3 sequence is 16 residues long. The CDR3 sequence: CASGPRPDVSTDTQYF. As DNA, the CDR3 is TGTGCTAGTGGTCCACGGCCAGACGTTAGCACAGATACGCAGTATTTT.

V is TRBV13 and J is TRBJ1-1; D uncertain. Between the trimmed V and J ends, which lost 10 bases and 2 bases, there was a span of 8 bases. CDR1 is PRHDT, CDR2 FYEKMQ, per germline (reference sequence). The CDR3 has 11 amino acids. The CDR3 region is CATSSNTEAFF. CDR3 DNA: TGTGCCACCTCGTCCAACACTGAAGCTTTCTTT. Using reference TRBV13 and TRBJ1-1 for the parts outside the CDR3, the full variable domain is AAGVIQSPRHLIKEKRETATLKCYPIPRHDTVYWYQQGPGQDPQFLISFYEKMQSDKGSIPDRFSAQQFSDYHSELNMSSLELGDSALYFCATSSNTEAFFGQGTRLTVV.

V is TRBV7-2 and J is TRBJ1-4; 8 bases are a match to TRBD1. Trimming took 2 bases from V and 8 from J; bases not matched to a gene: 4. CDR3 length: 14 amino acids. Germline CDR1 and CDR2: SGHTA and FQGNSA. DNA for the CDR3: TGTGCCAGCAGCTTAAGACAGGGGATGGAAAAACTGTTTTTT. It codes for CASSLRQGMEKLFF.

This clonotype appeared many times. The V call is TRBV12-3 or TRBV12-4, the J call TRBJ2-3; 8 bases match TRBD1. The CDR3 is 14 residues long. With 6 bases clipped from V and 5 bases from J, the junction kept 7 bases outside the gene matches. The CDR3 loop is CASSPGQGGDTQYF. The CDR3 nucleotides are TGTGCCAGCAGCCCCGGACAGGGAGGAGATACGCAGTATTTT.